These 19 T cell receptor beta chains originate from one sample sequenced in a study of CD8+CD57+ T cells in acquired aplastic anemia. Genomic DNA templated the TCR beta VDJ and CDR3 profiling. MiXCR was run by TCRdb on the reads, yielding one entry per CDR3 protein. The sample has about 200,000 distinct CDR3 sequences, 65% seen once. In patients chosen for sequencing, flow cytometry had shown CD8+CD57+ cell expansion. Source material: sorted CD4+, CD8+, or CD8+CD57+ T cells (not recorded which) from PBMCs. The receptor set was obtained from a human donor with aplastic anemia.

This clonotype turned up a few times. The chain employs TRBV7-2 and TRBJ2-7; D may correspond to TRBD1 or TRBD2 (6 bases each). CDR3 size: 14 residues. V lost 3 bases, J lost 3 bases, and 12 bases lay in between. Germline-derived CDR1 and CDR2 are SGHTA and FQGNSA. CDR3 sequence: CASSLGGGVYEQYF. The CDR3 DNA reads TGTGCCAGCAGCTTGGGGGGCGGAGTCTACGAGCAGTACTTC.

The rearrangement uses TRBV11-2 and TRBJ2-7, with D perhaps matching TRBD1 (5 bases). CDR1 and CDR2 (germline): SGHAT, FQNNGV. The germline V and J ends were trimmed by 4 bases and 0 bases, with 13 bases remaining between them. This CDR3 is built from 15 residues. CDR3 nucleotide sequence: TGTGCCAGCAGCTCCGCCGTCAGGGCCTCCTACGAGCAGTACTTC. It specifies CASSSAVRASYEQYF.

The J gene is TRBJ1-2, the V gene TRBV12-3 or TRBV12-4; possibly TRBD1 for D (5 bases). V was shortened by 11 bases and J by 4 bases, with 8 bases between the two germline ends. The CDR3 is 10 residues long. CDR3 amino acids: CAAGTYGYTF. As DNA, the CDR3 is TGTGCCGCAGGGACCTATGGCTACACCTTC.

DNA of the CDR3: TGCAGTGCTAGCCCCCGAGTTTTCACAGATACGCAGTATTTT. Translated, it gives CSASPRVFTDTQYF. This chain connects TRBV20-1 to TRBJ2-3; no clear D gene. Trimming cost V 3 bases and J 2 bases, with 12 bases left between them. The CDR3 consists of 14 residues. The germline V gene has CDR1 DFQATT and CDR2 SNEGSKA (reference sequence).

This clonotype was observed a few times. This chain joins TRBV11-3 and TRBJ2-1; D is unclear. With 1 base removed from V and 2 bases from J, the gap between germline ends came to 9 bases. The CDR3 has 15 amino acids. Germline CDR1 is SGHNT and CDR2 is YENEEA. The CDR3 here is CASSLVAAAYNEQFF. The CDR3 nucleotides read TGTGCCAGCAGCTTAGTGGCCGCAGCCTACAATGAGCAGTTCTTC. Full variable domain (remainder filled in from reference TRBV11-3 and TRBJ2-1): EAGVVQSPRYKIIEKKQPVAFWCNPISGHNTLYWYLQNLGQGPELLIRYENEEAVDDSQLPKDRFSAERLKGVDSTLKIQPAELGDSAVYLCASSLVAAAYNEQFFGPGTRLTVL.

The chain combines TRBV19 with TRBJ2-7; possibly TRBD2 for D (6 bases). The CDR3 contains 14 residues. Trimming left V 5 bases short and J 5 bases short, with 16 bases between. CDR1 LNHDA and CDR2 SQIVND come from the germline V gene (reference sequence). The CDR3 coding sequence is TGTGCCAGTAGTCCCGCCGGGACTGCACACGAGCAGTACTTC. This gives the protein CASSPAGTAHEQYF. Combining the CDR3 with reference TRBV19 and TRBJ2-7 gives the whole variable domain DGGITQSPKYLFRKEGQNVTLSCEQNLNHDAMYWYRQDPGQGLRLIYYSQIVNDFQKGDIAEGYSVSREKKESFPLTVTSAQKNPTAFYLCASSPAGTAHEQYFGPGTRLTVT.

The chain combines TRBV6-1 with TRBJ2-7; 7 positions agree with TRBD1. The CDR3 totals 13 residues. After removal of 5 bases from V and 5 bases from J, the junction contained 6 bases not matched to a gene. Germline V CDR1 and CDR2: MNHNS, SASEGT. The CDR3 is CASSYGDRNEQYF. CDR3 DNA sequence: TGTGCCAGCAGTTACGGGGACAGAAACGAGCAGTACTTC.

With regard to this clonotype: The junction departs from germline at one end; a sequencing error may be responsible. The CDR3: CASSLGGFDGQGIF. CDR3 sequence (DNA): TGCGCCAGCAGCTTGGGGGGCTTTGACGGACAAGGTATCTTC. The chain links TRBV5-1 to TRBJ2-7; D may be TRBD1 (5 bases). Per germline, CDR1 SGHRS and CDR2 YFSETQ. The CDR3 is made up of 14 amino acids. The whole variable domain, remainder taken from reference TRBV5-1 and TRBJ2-7, is KAGVTQTPRYLIKTRGQQVTLSCSPISGHRSVSWYQQTPGQGLQFLFEYFSETQRNKGNFPGRFSGRQFSNSRSEMNVSTLELGDSALYLCASSLGGFDGQGIFGPGTRLTVT.

A remark on this clonotype: Its ends do not fully match the called genes, so a read error is possible. The chain recombines TRBV7-2 with TRBJ1-2; D is unclear. The CDR3 loop spans 12 amino acids. Germline lookup yields CDR1 SGHTA and CDR2 FQGNSA. The CDR3 coding sequence is TGTGCTAGCAGCGCTGGGAACTATGGCTACACCTTC. Protein sequence: CASSAGNYGYTF. Full variable domain (remainder filled in from reference TRBV7-2 and TRBJ1-2): GAGVSQSPSNKVTEKGKDVELRCDPISGHTALYWYRQSLGQGLEFLIYFQGNSAPDKSGLPSDRFSAERTGGSVSTLTIQRTQQEDSAVYLCASSAGNYGYTFGSGTRLTVV.

The chain has TRBV19 and TRBJ1-5, with D uncertain. The germline gives CDR1 LNHDA, CDR2 SQIVND (reference sequence). The CDR3 contains 15 residues. Trimming stripped 5 bases from V and 6 bases from J, with 17 bases between. This chain's CDR3 is CASSSDTGLGQPQHF. The CDR3 DNA reads TGTGCCAGTAGTTCTGACACGGGGTTGGGTCAGCCCCAGCATTTT. The whole variable domain, filled in from reference TRBV19 and TRBJ1-5, reads DGGITQSPKYLFRKEGQNVTLSCEQNLNHDAMYWYRQDPGQGLRLIYYSQIVNDFQKGDIAEGYSVSREKKESFPLTVTSAQKNPTAFYLCASSSDTGLGQPQHFGDGTRLSIL.

The chain is built from TRBV20-1 and TRBJ1-6; D is ambiguous. CDR3 size: 13 residues. The V end lost 0 bases, the J end lost 7 bases, and 7 bases lay between the germline ends. The V gene's germline CDR1 is DFQATT and CDR2 SNEGSKA (reference sequence). The CDR3 DNA sequence: TGCAGTGCTAGAGATCTCGAGAATTCACCCCTCCACTTT. This codes for CSARDLENSPLHF.

In this sample, this clonotype turned up a few times. This sequence joins TRBV4-2 and TRBJ2-1; 11 bases line up with TRBD2. CDR1 is LGHNA and CDR2 is YNFKEQ in the germline V gene. There are 16 residues in the CDR3. V was pared by 2 bases and J by 2 bases, with 2 bases of the junction left unmatched. CDR3 sequence reads: CASSQFSGGAYNEQFF. The CDR3 nucleotides are TGTGCCAGCAGCCAATTTAGCGGGGGGGCCTACAATGAGCAGTTCTTC.

This clonotype was picked up many times. The CDR3 region has the DNA TGTGCCAGTCGAAATAGACGGACGGACCCCTACGAGCAGTACTTC. It is translated as CASRNRRTDPYEQYF. The rearrangement links TRBV19 to TRBJ2-7; D is uncertain. V was clipped by 8 bases and J by 2 bases, with 19 bases between them. The CDR3 loop spans 15 amino acids. The V gene's germline CDR1 is LNHDA and CDR2 SQIVND (reference sequence).

The CDR3 is CASSSMMGGLEEKLFF. In DNA form, the CDR3 reads TGCGCCAGCAGCTCCATGATGGGAGGGTTAGAAGAAAAACTGTTTTTT. The V gene is TRBV5-1, the J gene TRBJ1-4; unclear D gene. Trimming removed 3 bases from V and 8 bases from J, with 20 bases in between. Germline V gene sequence: CDR1 SGHRS, CDR2 YFSETQ. The CDR3 totals 16 residues.

V gene TRBV20-1 combines with J gene TRBJ2-7, with D maybe TRBD1 (6 bases). This CDR3 spans 15 amino acids. Trimming shortened V by 1 base and J by 2 bases, and 15 bases separated the two germline ends. CDR1 and CDR2 from the germline V gene are DFQATT and SNEGSKA (reference sequence). CDR3 loop: CSARGRSGQPYEQYF. For the CDR3, the DNA is TGCAGTGCTAGAGGTAGAAGCGGACAGCCCTACGAGCAGTACTTC.

This chain links TRBV6-1 with TRBJ1-1, with D tentatively TRBD1 (5 bases). The CDR3 consists of 13 residues. Germline values: CDR1 MNHNS, CDR2 SASEGT. V lost 7 bases and J lost 12, with 21 bases in between. The CDR3 region is CASNRNQGPETFF. The CDR3, as DNA: TGTGCCAGCAATCGCAATCAGGGACCGGAAACTTTCTTT.

This chain links TRBV7-4 with TRBJ2-7; TRBD2 matches 11 bases. Near its end, the DNA agrees better with TRBJ2-1, so the J call may be wrong. Germline V gene lookup returns CDR1 SGHVT and CDR2 SQSDAQ. CDR3 length equals 15 residues. DNA of the CDR3: TGTGCCAGCAGCCCCCCGGGACTAGCGGACAATGAGCAGTTCTTC. It translates to CASSPPGLADNEQFF.

This clonotype was recorded a few times. Relative to the germline gene, one junction end is altered; a read error may explain this. V and J are TRBV5-1 and TRBJ1-6; the match to TRBD1 covers 7 bases. CDR3 size: 14 residues. CDR1 is SGHRS and CDR2 is YFSETQ in the germline V gene. The CDR3 sequence: CASTPGTDNSPLHF. The CDR3 DNA sequence: TGTGCCAGCACCCCCGGGACAGATAATTCACCCCTCCACTTT.

Notes on this clonotype: One base away lies a much larger clone, so this may be a sequencing read error. The final CDR3 position lacks the conserved phenylalanine or tryptophan, pointing to a likely read error. The chain carries TRBV10-1 and TRBJ1-2; unclear D gene. With 3 bases removed from V and 7 bases from J, the gap between germline ends came to 3 bases. This CDR3 has 10 residues. Per germline, CDR1 WNHNN and CDR2 SYGVQD (reference sequence). CDR3 region: CASSEGGYTL. The CDR3 DNA follows: TGCGCCAGCAGTGAAGGTGGCTACACCCTC.